Each of the 29 T cell receptor beta chains below was sequenced from the same sample in a study of CD8+ T cells in alopecia areata. Extraction of RNA preceded its reverse transcription into cDNA, which served as the sequencing template. This table comes from immunoSEQ multiplex PCR, and its TCRdb copy is limited to in-frame clones, with some not included. This table has about 200,000 clones, just over 55% appearing once. The sequenced sample was CD8+ T cells sorted from blood. The receptors originated from a human donor in good health.

This clone turned up a few times. The V and J genes are TRBV7-9 and TRBJ2-5, with D perhaps assigned TRBD1 or TRBD2 (5 bases each). Between the trimmed V and J ends, which lost 5 bases and 0 bases, there was a span of 22 bases. CDR3 length: 18 residues. The germline V gene has CDR1 SEHNR and CDR2 FQNEAQ (reference sequence). The CDR3: CASSHHNRDGTYQETQYF. As DNA, the CDR3 is TGTGCCAGCAGCCACCACAATCGGGACGGGACGTACCAAGAGACCCAGTACTTC.

The sample holds a few counts of this clone. The V call is TRBV27, the J call TRBJ2-2, with 8 bases that match TRBD2. The length of the CDR3 is 14 residues. Germline-derived CDR1 and CDR2 are MNHEY and SMNVEV (reference sequence). Trimming cost V 4 bases and J 5 bases; bases outside gene matches: 3. The CDR3 bases are TGTGCCAGCAGTTCCAGCGGGGGTACCGGGGAGCTGTTTTTT. This translates into CASSSSGGTGELFF.

The count of this clone is one. V usage is TRBV4-2 and J usage is TRBJ1-1; no reliable D call. The CDR3 is made up of 11 amino acids. V lost 1 base and J lost 7, with 4 bases in between. Germline-derived CDR1 and CDR2 are LGHNA and YNFKEQ. CDR3 loop: CASSQGVEAFF. Here the CDR3 DNA reads TGTGCCAGCAGCCAAGGTGTTGAAGCTTTCTTT.

This clone was detected a few times. An end of the junction does not agree with germline; a read error may underlie this. This sequence joins TRBV7-9 and TRBJ1-1; D gene uncertain. Germline CDR1 SEHNR, CDR2 FQNEAQ (reference sequence). This CDR3 has 11 amino acids. CDR3 in amino acids: CASRANSEAFF. CDR3 coding DNA: TGTGCCAGCAGGGCGAACTCTGAAGCTTTCTTT.

The chain links TRBV4-1 to TRBJ1-2; unclear D gene. V was clipped by 0 bases and J by 2 bases, with 10 bases between them. This CDR3 comprises 15 residues. CDR1 MGHRA and CDR2 YSYEKL come from the germline V gene. CDR3 residues: CASSQDHGNNYGYTF. CDR3 DNA sequence: TGCGCCAGCAGCCAAGATCACGGGAACAACTATGGCTACACCTTC.

The chain employs TRBV15 and TRBJ2-1, with 9 positions matching TRBD2. Germline V gene sequence: CDR1 LNHNV, CDR2 YYDKDF (reference sequence). The length of the CDR3 is 16 residues. V lost 0 bases and J lost 4; bases outside the gene matches: 4. DNA of the CDR3: TGTGCCACCAGCAGAGATCGAGGACTAGCGTACAATGAGCAGTTCTTC. Translating it yields CATSRDRGLAYNEQFF. Full variable domain (outside the CDR3, taken from reference TRBV15 and TRBJ2-1): DAMVIQNPRYQVTQFGKPVTLSCSQTLNHNVMYWYQQKSSQAPKLLFHYYDKDFNNEADTPDNFQSRRPNTSFCFLDIRSPGLGDTAMYLCATSRDRGLAYNEQFFGPGTRLTVL.

The chain has TRBV30 and TRBJ1-2; D is undetermined. Trimming took off 4 bases at V and 1 base at J, with 10 bases between the two ends. Germline loops: CDR1 GTSNPN, CDR2 SVGIG (reference sequence). The CDR3 runs to 13 residues. CDR3 in amino acids: CAWIVGYNYGYTF. The DNA for the CDR3 is TGTGCCTGGATAGTTGGTTATAACTATGGCTACACCTTC.

This clone was seen more than once but under ten times. The chain carries TRBV6-6 and TRBJ1-5, with D tentatively TRBD1 (6 bases). The CDR3 runs 15 residues. Germline values: CDR1 MNHNY, CDR2 SVGAGI (reference sequence). V was trimmed by 6 bases and J by 3 bases, leaving 15 bases between them. The CDR3 DNA is TGTGCCAGCAGCAGGACAGCAGTTACCAATCAGCCCCAGCATTTT. Translated: CASSRTAVTNQPQHF.

The rearrangement joins TRBV27 to TRBJ2-1, with D perhaps matching TRBD2 (6 bases). The length of the CDR3 is 13 residues. V gave up 6 bases and J gave up 9 bases, with 15 bases separating them. CDR1 is MNHEY, CDR2 SMNVEV, per germline (reference sequence). The DNA for the CDR3 is TGTGCCAGCAGGGCCCTAAACGGGGGTGAGCAGTTCTTC. This sequence encodes CASRALNGGEQFF.

This clone was recorded once. The chain couples TRBV29-1 to TRBJ2-2, with a weak D call TRBD1 (5 bases). Germline CDR1 and CDR2: SQVTM and ANQGSEA. Trimming cost V 7 bases and J 0 bases, with 12 bases left between them. The CDR3 covers 14 residues. This CDR3 reads CSAETVTNTGELFF. CDR3 nucleotides: TGCAGCGCCGAGACAGTTACGAACACCGGGGAGCTGTTTTTT.

This clone occurred a few times. This rearrangement joins TRBV11-2 to TRBJ2-7; 7 bases agree with TRBD2. The ends lost 4 bases at V and 2 bases at J; junction bases unmatched: 8. This CDR3 spans 15 amino acids. Germline lookup yields CDR1 SGHAT and CDR2 FQNNGV. CDR3 in DNA: TGTGCCAGCAGCTCAGTAGCGGGCCGTCCCTACGAGCAGTACTTC. Its translation is CASSSVAGRPYEQYF.

The genes are TRBV30 and TRBJ1-1; D gene uncertain. The CDR3 length is 12 residues. The germline CDR1 and CDR2 sequences are GTSNPN and SVGIG (reference sequence). V lost 4 bases and J 5 bases, leaving 11 bases between the germline ends. CDR3: CAWNAGTTEAFF. DNA for the CDR3: TGTGCCTGGAACGCCGGTACAACTGAAGCTTTCTTT.

This chain joins TRBV19 and TRBJ1-5; possibly TRBD1 for D (5 bases). The CDR3 is 16 residues long. V was clipped by 10 bases and J by 4 bases, with 23 bases between them. CDR1 is LNHDA, CDR2 SQIVND, per germline (reference sequence). CDR3 loop: CATNPRASKLNQPQHF. Written as DNA, the CDR3 is TGTGCCACCAACCCCAGGGCGAGTAAACTAAATCAGCCCCAGCATTTT.

Concerning this clone: Other DNA variants within this sample encode the same CDR3. The chain is built from TRBV5-1 and TRBJ1-1; TRBD1 is a possible D gene (5 bases). In germline, CDR1 is SGHRS, CDR2 YFSETQ. This CDR3 comprises 13 residues. V lost 1 base and J 6 bases, leaving 10 bases between the germline ends. The CDR3 reads CASSLRGGAEAFF. In DNA, the CDR3 is TGCGCCAGCAGCTTGAGGGGAGGGGCTGAAGCTTTCTTT.

This clone was found a few times. The chain uses TRBV29-1 and TRBJ1-1; D perhaps matches TRBD1 (6 bases). Per the germline V gene, CDR1 is SQVTM and CDR2 is ANQGSEA. CDR3 length: 12 amino acids. Trimming left V 7 bases short and J 5 bases short, with 14 bases between. Here the CDR3 DNA reads TGCAGCGGGGGGCAGGATACTACTGAAGCTTTCTTT. Its translation is CSGGQDTTEAFF.

The V and J genes are TRBV5-1 and TRBJ2-7, with D unresolved. In germline, CDR1 is SGHRS, CDR2 YFSETQ. This CDR3 spans 14 amino acids. V dropped 4 bases and J dropped 4 bases, with 15 bases sitting between them. The CDR3 sequence: CASSPVEGSYEQYF. The CDR3, as DNA: TGCGCCAGCAGCCCAGTTGAAGGATCATACGAGCAGTACTTC.

The chain joins TRBV27 to TRBJ2-5, with 9 bases matching TRBD2. The CDR3 consists of 14 residues. The germline CDR1 and CDR2 sequences are MNHEY and SMNVEV (reference sequence). Losses at the gene ends were 6 bases for V and 5 bases for J; bases not matched to a gene: 7. The CDR3: CASSPSGVWETQYF. The CDR3 nucleotides read TGTGCCAGCAGCCCTAGCGGGGTATGGGAGACCCAGTACTTC.

In its sample, this clone was seen a few times. The chain recombines TRBV4-1 with TRBJ2-7; D perhaps matches TRBD2 (5 bases). The ends were cut back, 3 bases at V and 1 base at J, with 10 bases in the middle. The germline CDR1 and CDR2 sequences are MGHRA and YSYEKL. This CDR3 has 14 amino acids. The CDR3 nucleotides read TGCGCCAGCAGCCAGAGGGCTCCTTCCTACGAGCAGTACTTC. Protein: CASSQRAPSYEQYF.

This chain uses TRBV9 with TRBJ2-7; D perhaps matches TRBD1 (6 bases). CDR3 length: 12 amino acids. The germline V gene encodes CDR1 SGDLS and CDR2 YYNGEE. With 3 bases removed from V and 5 bases from J, the gap between germline ends came to 9 bases. CDR3 region: CASSANRDEQYF. The DNA for the CDR3 is TGTGCCAGCAGCGCCAACAGGGACGAGCAGTACTTC.

The CDR3: CASRSHRAGSSYNEQFF. In DNA, the CDR3 is TGTGCCAGCAGATCACACAGAGCGGGTAGCTCCTACAATGAGCAGTTCTTC. The chain combines TRBV7-8 with TRBJ2-1, with D possibly TRBD2 on 6 matching bases. Per the germline V gene, CDR1 is SGHVS and CDR2 is FQNEAQ. V lost 6 bases to trimming and J lost 0 bases, with 18 bases between them. The CDR3 extends over 17 amino acids.

The V gene is TRBV6-5, the J gene TRBJ2-6; no reliable D call. The V end was cut by 5 bases, the J end by 5 bases, with 13 bases between. Germline V lookup: CDR1 MNHEY, CDR2 SVGAGI. CDR3 length equals 15 residues. In DNA, the CDR3 is TGTGCCAGCAGTCCTGGACCTTCTCGGGCCAACGTCCTGACTTTC. This codes for CASSPGPSRANVLTF.

This clone was counted a single time. This rearrangement joins TRBV27 to TRBJ2-7; 8 nucleotides match TRBD1. This CDR3 region has 12 residues. After removal of 6 bases from V and 5 bases from J, the junction contained 3 bases not matched to a gene. Germline V gene data show CDR1 as MNHEY and CDR2 as SMNVEV (reference sequence). CDR3 protein: CASRGQVNEQYF. The DNA for the CDR3 is TGTGCCAGCAGGGGACAGGTGAACGAGCAGTACTTC.

The V and J genes are TRBV5-6 and TRBJ2-1; possible D gene TRBD1, 6 bases. The CDR3 totals 13 residues. V was pared by 3 bases and J by 6 bases, with 10 bases between. CDR1 and CDR2 from the germline V gene are SGHDT and YYEEEE. Here the CDR3 reads CASSSGAGNEQFF. The CDR3 region has the DNA TGTGCCAGCAGCTCAGGGGCGGGCAATGAGCAGTTCTTC.

This clone was observed once. The rearrangement joins TRBV5-1 to TRBJ1-2; possibly TRBD1 for D (5 bases). This CDR3 has 12 residues. CDR1 and CDR2 (germline): SGHRS, YFSETQ. Between the trimmed V and J ends, which lost 3 bases and 2 bases, there was a span of 5 bases. CDR3 sequence: CASSWGNYGYTF. CDR3 nucleotide sequence: TGCGCCAGCAGCTGGGGGAACTATGGCTACACCTTC.

The J gene is TRBJ1-2, the V gene TRBV5-4, with 7 positions matching TRBD1. The germline V gene encodes CDR1 SGHNT and CDR2 YYREEE (reference sequence). The CDR3 runs to 13 residues. J gave up 6 bases and V 0 bases, and 2 bases lay outside the gene matches. CDR3 loop: CASSLAGTDGYTF. CDR3 coding DNA: TGTGCCAGCAGCTTGGCAGGGACAGATGGCTACACCTTC.

The chain has TRBV6-4 and TRBJ2-5; the match to TRBD2 covers 11 bases. With V trimmed by 4 bases and J by 5 bases, 6 bases remained unmatched. Germline CDR1 reads MRHNA; CDR2 reads SNTAGT. The CDR3 extends over 15 amino acids. The CDR3 spells CASSGLAGGSETQYF. CDR3 sequence (DNA): TGTGCCAGCAGTGGGCTAGCGGGGGGCTCGGAGACCCAGTACTTC.

This clone was observed a handful of times. For the CDR3, the DNA is TGTGCCAGCAGGAAAGCGGGGGGTATGGAGACCCAGTACTTC. Residues: CASRKAGGMETQYF. V is TRBV28 and J is TRBJ2-5; TRBD2 matches 9 bases. V shed 6 bases, J shed 5 bases, and the junction held 7 bases outside the gene matches. This CDR3 comprises 14 residues. Germline-derived CDR1 and CDR2 are MDHEN and SYDVKM. The whole variable domain, remainder taken from reference TRBV28 and TRBJ2-5, is DVKVTQSSRYLVKRTGEKVFLECVQDMDHENMFWYRQDPGLGLRLIYFSYDVKMKEKGDIPEGYSVSREKKERFSLILESASTNQTSMYLCASRKAGGMETQYFGPGTRLLVL.

This clone was seen more than once but under ten times. The rearrangement links TRBV14 to TRBJ1-2; the D gene is possibly TRBD1 (5 bases). Trimming removed 4 bases from V and 1 base from J, with 10 bases in between. The CDR3 has 14 residues. Germline V gene data show CDR1 as SGHDN and CDR2 as FVKESK. The CDR3 sequence is CASSPGHLNYGYTF. In nucleotides, the CDR3 is TGTGCCAGCAGCCCTGGACACCTTAACTATGGCTACACCTTC.

J is TRBJ2-1 and V is TRBV4-2; D gene unclear. This CDR3 contains 12 residues. V was cut by 5 bases and J by 4 bases, with 6 bases left in between. Germline values: CDR1 LGHNA, CDR2 YNFKEQ. The DNA for the CDR3 is TGTGCCAGCAGCTTCCAGTACAATGAGCAGTTCTTC. Its translation: CASSFQYNEQFF.